This T cell receptor beta chain was captured by sequencing in a study of tumor-infiltrating lymphocytes in primary liver carcinoma. Points from the study as a whole: Compared with blood, tumor repertoires held significantly more in their top 250 clones.

Both RNA and DNA were isolated together from 20-30 mg of bulk tissue that had not been sorted. Those patients suffered from chronic HBV infection and were treatment-naive. Separate regions, five per tumor, were sampled. This CDR3 region has 15 residues. Per germline, CDR1 MNHEY and CDR2 SVGAGI. Making TCR beta cDNA involved around 500 ng total RNA and a constant-region primer. Three rounds of nested multiplex PCR with slightly modified ARM-PCR produced TCR beta libraries. Amplification in the first two PCR rounds was performed using TRBV1-TRBV30 forward primers and a C-beta reverse primer for 10 cycles each. TCRdb fed the multiplex PCR reads into MiXCR, producing one record per CDR3 protein. Of approximately 92,000 distinct CDR3 sequences in the sample, around two thirds were seen once. A word on this clonotype: Antigen specificity is unknown. Lacking the conserved final phenylalanine or tryptophan, this CDR3 likely reflects a read error.

The rearrangement links TRBV6-5 to TRBJ1-1; D may be TRBD1 (5 bases). The material sequenced was liver tumor tissue from sampling region 5. Subset in this sample: tumor region T5, tumor centre. This clonotype originated in a woman in her sixties or seventies with primary liver carcinoma and hepatitis B virus infection. This CDR3 reads CASSYSGRGGTEAFC. DNA of the CDR3: TGCGCCAGCAGTTACTCGGGTAGGGGAGGGACTGAAGCTTTCTGT.